This paragraph reports one TCR beta chain. Method: immunoSEQ multiplex PCR; TCRdb's copy keeps in-frame clones and lacks some. Of about 40,000 clones in the sample, 92% were seen once. The source of the sample is a study of T cell changes during pregnancy in multiple sclerosis. Sequencing was performed on CD8+ T cells from peripheral blood mononuclear cells, taken in the first trimester of pregnancy. This clonotype was obtained from a female donor with multiple sclerosis, enrolled in a pregnancy study.

The CDR3 protein is CASSSERSGEKLFF. CDR3 in DNA: TGTGCCAGCAGCTCAGAACGGAGCGGGGAAAAACTGTTTTTT. The chain is built from TRBV13 and TRBJ1-4; D unresolved. Germline loops: CDR1 PRHDT, CDR2 FYEKMQ (reference sequence). V lost 4 bases to trimming and J lost 8 bases, with 14 bases between them. CDR3 size: 14 residues.